These T cell receptor beta chains were read from a single sample in a study of T-cell memory formation after mild COVID-19. TCRdb independently ran MiXCR on the 5' RACE reads; one entry per CDR3 protein. The sample includes fewer than 140,000 distinct CDR3 sequences, about a sixth of them seen just once. The sample consisted of PBMCs or a T cell subset sorted from them (not recorded which). All receptors come from an adult woman who had mild COVID-19 (a few samples of this study predate the infection). Cell type and time point are not known. Both conserved end residues are part of each CDR3. D genes are given only for firm matches. Clone size appears in some rows only: once, few, many, or a class for an expanded clone.

cdr3_length clone_size d_call j_call v_call cdr3_nt cdr3_aa
14 . . TRBJ1-1 TRBV6-6 TGTGCCAGCAGTTACTCAACGACGGAAGCTGAAGCTTTCTTT CASSYSTTEAEAFF
15 many . TRBJ2-1 TRBV5-1 TGCGCCAGCAGCCTGGAGGGGGTTTCCTACAATGAGCAGTTCTTC CASSLEGVSYNEQFF
12 few TRBD1 TRBJ2-1 TRBV7-9 TGTGCCAGCAGCACCGGACAGGGCGGTCGGTTCTTC CASSTGQGGRFF
15 . . TRBJ1-2 TRBV2 TGTGCCAGCAGCCTCCCCCGGGAGGGGAACTATGGCTACACCTTC CASSLPREGNYGYTF
14 . . TRBJ2-7 TRBV7-6 TGTGCCAGCAGCTTGCGGTCCATCTCCTACGAGCAGTACTTC CASSLRSISYEQYF
16 many . TRBJ1-4 TRBV7-9 TGTGCCAGCAGCCCACCCCTTGGGGGTGCAAATGAAAAACTGTTTTTT CASSPPLGGANEKLFF
14 few . TRBJ2-7 TRBV29-1 TGCAGCGTCTTCCTCGGTTCAGACCCTTACGAGCAGTACTTC CSVFLGSDPYEQYF
17 . . TRBJ1-1 TRBV4-1 TGCGCCAGCAGCCAAGAACCTCCCCGACAGATGAACACTGAAGCTTTCTTT CASSQEPPRQMNTEAFF
16 few . TRBJ2-1 TRBV7-8 TGTGCCAGCAGCTTTCCAGAGGCATTCTCCTACAATGAGCAGTTCTTC CASSFPEAFSYNEQFF
16 . TRBD2 TRBJ2-7 TRBV10-1 TGCGCCAGCACCCTCTATAAGCGGGACTGCCAGTACGAGCAGTACTTC CASTLYKRDCQYEQYF
17 few TRBD2 TRBJ2-2 TRBV12-3/TRBV12-4 TGTGCCAGCAGTTTAGCCGCAGAGGGAGGGACCACCGGGGAGCTGTTTTTT CASSLAAEGGTTGELFF
14 few TRBD2 TRBJ2-1 TRBV9 TGTGCCAGCGCGACCGGGGGGGCCTACAATGAGCAGTTCTTC CASATGGAYNEQFF
13 . . TRBJ2-2 TRBV27 TGTGCCAGCAGTTTTACAGGGAACGGGGAGCTGTTTTTT CASSFTGNGELFF
16 . . TRBJ1-5 TRBV9 TGTGCCAGCAGCGTAGATGATCGGGGGGGAGGTCAGCCCCAGCATTTT CASSVDDRGGGQPQHF
13 many . TRBJ2-1 TRBV5-6 TGTGCCAGCAGCCAGCTCTCCTACAATGAGCAGTTCTTC CASSQLSYNEQFF
15 medium-sized . TRBJ2-7 TRBV15 TGTGCCACCAGCAGAGATTCGGCAGGTGCCTACGAGCAGTACTTC CATSRDSAGAYEQYF
17 . TRBD1 TRBJ2-5 TRBV7-8 TGTGCCAGCAGCTTAAACCTAGACAGGGGGAGGCAAGAGACCCAGTACTTC CASSLNLDRGRQETQYF
15 many TRBD2 TRBJ2-2 TRBV6-5 TGTGCCAGCAGTAGTCTAGCGGGGGTCACCGGGGAGCTGTTTTTT CASSSLAGVTGELFF
12 once . TRBJ2-1 TRBV5-6 TGTGCCAGCAGCTTGGAAAGAAATGAGCAGTTCTTC CASSLERNEQFF
15 few TRBD2 TRBJ2-1 TRBV10-3 TGTGCCATCAGTGACCCTAGCGGGACAGACAATGAGCAGTTCTTC CAISDPSGTDNEQFF
15 . . TRBJ1-4 TRBV23-1 TGCGCCAGCAGTCAATTGATAGGGGAGGATGAAAAACTGTTTTTT CASSQLIGEDEKLFF
14 few TRBD2 TRBJ2-7 TRBV10-3 TGTGCCATCAGTGACGCGACTAGCCCCTACGAGCAGTACTTC CAISDATSPYEQYF
15 . . TRBJ2-3 TRBV6-5 TGTGCCAGCAGTTACAGGGTTACTAGCACAGATACGCAGTATTTT CASSYRVTSTDTQYF
16 . . TRBJ2-4 TRBV4-3 TGCGCCAGCAGCCAAGATCACAGTGGCTGGGAGAACATTCAGTACTTC CASSQDHSGWENIQYF
16 . TRBD1 TRBJ2-2 TRBV7-8 TGTGCCAGCAGCAGCGCCGAACAGGGGGTTGGCGGGGAGCTGTTTTTT CASSSAEQGVGGELFF
16 . . TRBJ2-2 TRBV7-9 TGTGCCAGCAGCAGGGGACCGTTCAAGAACACCGGGGAGCTGTTTTTT CASSRGPFKNTGELFF
15 few TRBD1 TRBJ2-2 TRBV7-6 TGTGCCAGCAGCTCGGGACAGGGGGTCACCGGGGAGCTGTTTTTT CASSSGQGVTGELFF
13 . . TRBJ2-7 TRBV5-6 TGTGCCAGCAGCTTGTCGGCTTACTACGAGCAGTACTTC CASSLSAYYEQYF
14 . . TRBJ2-3 TRBV19 TGTGCCAGTAGTATAGTGGCCCGCACAGATACGCAGTATTTT CASSIVARTDTQYF
15 few . TRBJ1-1 TRBV10-2 TGCGCCAGCAGCGAGAGGGACCCTGGTGTCACTGAAGCTTTCTTT CASSERDPGVTEAFF
16 few TRBD2 TRBJ2-1 TRBV4-2 TGTGCCAGCAGCCAAACTAGCGGGAGGCTGCACAATGAGCAGTTCTTC CASSQTSGRLHNEQFF